The source of this T cell receptor beta chain is a study of siplizumab effects on memory and regulatory T cells. Study conclusions and caveats: Proof of suppressive function in proliferating Tregs from siplizumab cultures was not established.

On this clone itself: The antigen is unknown.

The assay was immunoSEQ multiplex PCR, and TCRdb's table has in-frame clones only and misses some. The sample yields some 100,000 clones, about 91% seen once. Sequencing was done on a sample of CD4+ T cells sorted from blood. The sequence was obtained from a human donor in good health. Some clones in this sample may be carry-over from other donors' samples.

This CDR3 is CASSMDSYTDTQYF. The CDR3 DNA reads as TGTGCCAGCAGCATGGACAGTTACACAGATACGCAGTATTTT. The genes are TRBV11-2 and TRBJ2-3; weak D call: TRBD1 (6 bases). Trimming cost V 5 bases and J 2 bases, with 11 bases left between them. CDR1 and CDR2 (germline): SGHAT, FQNNGV. This CDR3 has 14 amino acids.